This entry describes one T cell receptor (beta chain). No cognate antigen has been identified for it. Nothing much larger sits one base from this clone, and base qualities are not available. V loses 7 bases at its end and J loses 6 bases; junction bases beyond the gene matches: 4. CDR3 length: 13 amino acids, cysteine to phenylalanine. Just the 39-base CDR3 DNA is kept, in frame starting at base 1. CDR1 and CDR2, looked up from the germline V gene (reference sequence), are SEHNR and FQNEAQ. Using the deep immunoSEQ assay, TCR CDR3 regions were amplified from genomic DNA by multiplex PCR. For each cell subset, the extracted genomic DNA was distributed evenly across all wells of several immunoSEQ 96-well plates, and each plate served as one replicate. Each replicate PCR for sorted subsets received roughly 0.2 ug genomic DNA, equal to about 30,000 T cell genomes. Purified libraries were quantified with a Qubit 3.0 fluorometer, sized on a Bioanalyzer 2100, and re-quantified with the KAPA Library Quantification kit. Every immunoSEQ 96-well plate was sequenced on a dedicated single-read 150-cycle Illumina NextSeq 550 flow cell. Under the source paper's analysis protocol: Because the immunoSEQ output held only junctional sequences and lacked quality scores, the filtering could not match the filtering applied to full-length reads. To assign V/J genes and CDR3, sequences were annotated against IMGT germline references using PyIR, a Python wrapper for IgBLAST v1.9. Any read was removed if the V/J assignment was weak (E-value above 1e-6), the CDR3 was missing, or the read contained stop codons, out-of-frame junctions, or ambiguous translated residues. A V3J clonotype was defined by an identical inferred V gene, J gene, and CDR3 amino acid sequence. Percentage overlap between repertoires was computed as shared unique clonotypes divided by the size of the smaller repertoire. Richness of each repertoire was evaluated using RTK rarefaction, the Chao1 estimator, and Recon v2.1 estimates of unobserved clonotypes. Generation probabilities were computed with OLGA for all TCRbeta clonotypes obtained by the gDNA method from several donors. Not all clones reach the TCRdb copy of this immuneACCESS table, which keeps in-frame sequences only. Checked studies attribute under half of the gap to unresolved V genes and leave the rest unexplained. From that table come the V and J calls and clone size; the DNA was used to work out D and trimming. For this sample the table gives 1.5 million to 2.5 million clones, of which roughly 94% were detected only once. The ten most abundant clones make up roughly 1% of the sample.

For the CD8 naive samples, CD45RO-negative cells were positively selected for CCR7, yielding a CD45RA+CCR7+ population from which TemRA cells were excluded. The donors were healthy, HIV-negative adults with no recently reported acute infections or vaccinations. All donors were Caucasian adults living in Nashville, Tennessee, USA. Blood was collected by leukapheresis, and PBMCs were isolated by Ficoll-Histopaque density gradient centrifugation and then cryopreserved in liquid nitrogen vapor phase. Analytical flow cytometry was used to check the purity and quantity of every magnetically sorted T cell population. Genomic DNA was isolated from each sorted fraction and quantified by UV absorbance on a Nanodrop 2000c. The sample comes from a study of shared clonotypes between healthy human individuals (dated by TCRdb to 2018 to 2020). In terms of the full investigation: A couple of women and three men aged 18 to 49 years were included in the cohort. For each donor, CD4 naive and CD4 memory were each given three plates, CD8 naive was given two plates, and CD8 memory was given one plate. Blood TCR repertoires of five healthy adults were deeply sequenced to estimate repertoire size and the extent of clonotype sharing between individuals. To increase sequencing depth and limit assay-specific biases, TCR repertoire library preparation and sequencing were carried out by different laboratories using diverse techniques. Between about 0.94 and 10 billion PBMCs per donor were obtained by leukapheresis.

Summary of the overall study and its limitations: Compared with non-shared clonotypes, the clonotypes found in all four sorted-subset donors had higher generation probabilities. Across several donors, about 5.2% of naive CD4, more than 3% of naive CD8, about 2% of memory CD4, and approximately 0.4% of memory CD8 clonotypes were shared. Sampling was restricted to blood, and TCR repertoires in tissue are likely to differ from TCR repertoires in blood. The small number of donors limited the genetic and exposure-history diversity represented. Larger estimated clonotype richness was generally found for naive subsets than for memory subsets. Incomplete sequencing was indicated by rarefaction of sorted-subset datasets, despite the large sequencing depth. Based on pairwise subsampling, the degree of clonotype sharing among donors was expected to be affected by sequencing depth.

This receptor chain uses TRBV7-9 and TRBJ1-4; 8 junctional bases match TRBD1. This clonotype was obtained from a man younger than 30 in good health. The sample comprised naive CD8+ T cells sorted from blood. The meaning of the sample's cell subset or site label: CD45RA+CCR7+. The bases read TGTGCCAGCAAACAGGGGGGTGATGAAAAACTGTTTTTT. The encoded protein is CASKQGGDEKLFF. The reference TRBV7-9 and TRBJ1-4 proteins fill in what lies around the CDR3, so the full variable domain reads DTGVSQNPRHKITKRGQNVTFRCDPISEHNRLYWYRQTLGQGPEFLTYFQNEAQLEKSRLLSDRFSAERPKGSFSTLEIQRTEQGDSAMYLCASKQGGDEKLFFGSGTQLSVL.